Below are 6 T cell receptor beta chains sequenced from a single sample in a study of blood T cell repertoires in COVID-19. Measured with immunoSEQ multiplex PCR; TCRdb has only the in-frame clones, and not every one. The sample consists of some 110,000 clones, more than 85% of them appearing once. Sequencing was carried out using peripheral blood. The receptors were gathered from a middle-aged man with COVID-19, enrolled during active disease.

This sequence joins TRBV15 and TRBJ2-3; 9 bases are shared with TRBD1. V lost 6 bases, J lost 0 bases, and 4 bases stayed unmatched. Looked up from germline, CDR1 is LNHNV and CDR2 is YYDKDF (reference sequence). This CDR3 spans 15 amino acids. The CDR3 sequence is CATRLDRGSTDTQYF. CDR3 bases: TGTGCCACCAGGTTGGACAGGGGAAGCACAGATACGCAGTATTTT.

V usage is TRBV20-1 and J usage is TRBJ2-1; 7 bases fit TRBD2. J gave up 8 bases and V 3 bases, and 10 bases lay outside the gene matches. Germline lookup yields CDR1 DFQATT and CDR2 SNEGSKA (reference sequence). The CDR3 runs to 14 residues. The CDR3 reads CSASSRRERDEQFF. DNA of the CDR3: TGCAGTGCTAGTTCTCGGCGGGAGAGGGATGAGCAGTTCTTC.

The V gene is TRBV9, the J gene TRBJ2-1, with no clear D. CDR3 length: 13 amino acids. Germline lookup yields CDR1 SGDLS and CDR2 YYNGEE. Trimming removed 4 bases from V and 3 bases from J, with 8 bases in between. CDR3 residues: CASSLADYNEQFF. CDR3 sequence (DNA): TGTGCCAGCAGCTTAGCAGACTACAATGAGCAGTTCTTC.

The CDR3 DNA reads as TGTGCCAGCAAAAAATCAGGCCCCGACGGTGGTTATTCACCCCTCCACTTT. Protein product: CASKKSGPDGGYSPLHF. The genes are TRBV27 and TRBJ1-6; unclear D gene. Trimming stripped 7 bases from V and 8 bases from J, with 24 bases between. This CDR3 contains 17 residues. Germline assignment: CDR1 MNHEY and CDR2 SMNVEV (reference sequence).

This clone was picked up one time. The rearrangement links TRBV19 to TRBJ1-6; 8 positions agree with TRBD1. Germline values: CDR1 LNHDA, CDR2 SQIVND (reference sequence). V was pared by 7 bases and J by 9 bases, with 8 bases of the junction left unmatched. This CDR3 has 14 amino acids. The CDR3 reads CASTQTGASSPLHF. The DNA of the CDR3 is TGTGCCAGTACCCAGACAGGGGCCAGTTCACCCCTCCACTTT.

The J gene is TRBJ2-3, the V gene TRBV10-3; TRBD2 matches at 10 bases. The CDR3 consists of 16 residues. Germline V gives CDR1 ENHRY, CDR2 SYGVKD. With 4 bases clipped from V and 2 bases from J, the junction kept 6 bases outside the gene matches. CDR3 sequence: CAISAGLATPTDTQYF. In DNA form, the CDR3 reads TGTGCCATCAGTGCGGGACTAGCGACACCCACAGATACGCAGTATTTT.